This T cell receptor (beta chain) was retrieved from a study of blood T cell repertoires in COVID-19. Study overall: Acute-phase and convalescent COVID-19 samples originated in the United States, Italy and Spain.

This clone turned up a few times. This CDR3 has 14 amino acids. From germline, CDR1 is MNHEY and CDR2 SVGAGI. The V gene end was trimmed by 6 bases and the J gene end by 2 bases; junction bases not matched to a gene: 4. Source study methods: It was from reference gene primer amplification that nucleated cell counts were estimated. Only in-frame clones appear in the TCRdb table, and some are missing; sequencing was by immunoSEQ multiplex PCR. V, J and clone size are taken as reported in that table, and D and trimming were inferred from the DNA itself. The sample holds around 200,000 clones, 65% to 80% seen once.

This clonotype was obtained from a woman aged 50 to 60 with acute or convalescent COVID-19. The chain carries TRBV6-5 and TRBJ1-5; TRBD1 agrees at 7 bases. Sequencing was carried out using peripheral blood. The CDR3: CASSTTGGNQPQHF. Here the CDR3 DNA reads TGTGCCAGCAGCACTACAGGGGGCAATCAGCCCCAGCATTTT.